The sequence of this T cell receptor (beta chain) was determined in a study of blood T cell repertoires in COVID-19. Background on the study: Material from acute and convalescent COVID-19 was sourced from the United States, Italy and Spain. PBMCs, B-cell-depleted T cells, or T cells were the source of the cDNA or gDNA that made up the material.

Authors' processing steps: Using reference gene primer amplification, nucleated cell counts were estimated. Clones were read by immunoSEQ multiplex PCR, and TCRdb kept only the in-frame ones, dropping some. V, J and clone size are those of that table, while D and trimming were read from the DNA. The data contain some 53,000 clones, over 75% of them singletons. Trimming took 4 bases from V and 7 from J; bases not matched to a gene: 8. The germline V gene has CDR1 SGDLS and CDR2 YYNGEE. There are 15 residues in the CDR3. The V gene is TRBV9, the J gene TRBJ1-4; 9 nucleotides align to TRBD1. The sequence was collected from a man between 65 and 80 years old with acute or convalescent COVID-19. The sample consisted of peripheral blood. DNA for the CDR3: TGTGCCAGCAGCTTAACCGGGACAGGGATTGAAAAACTGTTTTTT. This encodes CASSLTGTGIEKLFF.